The subject of this entry is one TCR beta chain. Its cognate antigen is unknown. TCRdb's table, derived via immunoSEQ multiplex PCR, lists solely in-frame clones and lacks some. Here the sample spans tens of thousands of clones, about nine tenths being singletons. With 4 bases removed from V and 3 bases from J, the gap between germline ends came to 12 bases. Germline values: CDR1 MNHEY, CDR2 SMNVEV (reference sequence). CDR3 length: 15 amino acids. This sample was included in a study of T cell responses to AZD1222 COVID-19 vaccine. Study-wide points: Females made up more of the donors, who were largely white British, and clonal diversity may have come out too low.

The chain recombines TRBV27 with TRBJ1-4, with D tentatively TRBD1 (6 bases). The sample was peripheral blood, taken on day 0 of AZD1222 vaccination. This sequence originates from an adult in good health. The CDR3: CASSSSGGPNEKLFF. The CDR3 nucleotides read TGTGCCAGCAGTTCCTCGGGGGGCCCTAATGAAAAACTGTTTTTT.